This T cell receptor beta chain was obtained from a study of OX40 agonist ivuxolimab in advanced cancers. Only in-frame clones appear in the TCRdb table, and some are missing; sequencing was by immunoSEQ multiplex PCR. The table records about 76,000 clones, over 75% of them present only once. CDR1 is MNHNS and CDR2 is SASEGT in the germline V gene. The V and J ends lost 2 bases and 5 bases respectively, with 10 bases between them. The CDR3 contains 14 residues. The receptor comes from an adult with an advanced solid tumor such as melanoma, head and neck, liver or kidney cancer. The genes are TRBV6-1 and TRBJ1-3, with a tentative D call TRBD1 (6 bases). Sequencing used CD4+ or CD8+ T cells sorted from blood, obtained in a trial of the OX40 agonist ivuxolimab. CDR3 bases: TGTGCCAGCAGTGAACAAACAGGGAGAAACACCATATATTTT. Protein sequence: CASSEQTGRNTIYF.